These 12 T cell receptor beta chains share one sample of origin, sequenced in a study of T cells in Graves' hyperthyroidism and ophthalmopathy. Amplification of TCR beta CDR3 regions used RNA as the template. A set of HTBI primers served as the primers for a first-round RT-PCR of the TCR CDR3. MiXCR was run by TCRdb on the multiplex PCR reads, yielding one entry per CDR3 protein. The profile shows approximately 640,000 distinct CDR3 sequences, approximately 15% of them singletons. The sample was blood. These receptors all stem from a man aged 50 to 60 with Graves' hyperthyroidism.

This clonotype was detected a few times. The rearrangement joins TRBV4-1 to TRBJ2-1; D is tentatively TRBD1 or TRBD2 (7 bases each). This CDR3 contains 16 residues. Deletions cut 0 bases from V and 10 bases from J, with 19 bases between. Germline CDR1 and CDR2: MGHRA and YSYEKL. CDR3 sequence (DNA): TGCGCCAGCAGCCAAGAATTTAGAGTCAGGGGGGGCGAGCAGTTCTTC. It yields the protein CASSQEFRVRGGEQFF.

This clonotype was picked up a small number of times. The chain links TRBV11-2 to TRBJ1-6; TRBD1 might be the D (6 bases). The CDR3 contains 15 residues. CDR1 is SGHAT, CDR2 FQNNGV, per germline. Trimming pared 1 base from V and 14 bases from J, leaving 18 bases between. The CDR3 region is CASSLVGGINSALHF. CDR3 nucleotides: TGTGCCAGCAGCTTAGTTGGGGGCATTAATTCGGCCCTCCACTTT.

Only a few counts were recorded for this clonotype. This chain joins TRBV30 and TRBJ1-1, with D tentatively TRBD1 (6 bases). Trimming pared 2 bases from V and 4 bases from J, leaving 20 bases between. Germline V gene data show CDR1 as GTSNPN and CDR2 as SVGIG (reference sequence). The CDR3 spans 16 residues. The CDR3 loop reads CAWSTGGGGGTTEAFF. The DNA for the CDR3 is TGTGCCTGGAGTACTGGGGGCGGCGGGGGCACCACTGAAGCTTTCTTT.

This clonotype has a count of ten or more. The rearrangement uses TRBV28 and TRBJ2-7, with 7 bases matching TRBD1. Germline V gene lookup returns CDR1 MDHEN and CDR2 SYDVKM. Losses at the gene ends were 2 bases for V and 6 bases for J; bases not matched to a gene: 7. This CDR3 spans 14 amino acids. CDR3 coding DNA: TGTGCCAGCAGTTTACTACAGGGGCCCCTCGAGCAGTACTTC. Translating it yields CASSLLQGPLEQYF.

The sample holds many counts of this clonotype. The chain uses TRBV7-9 and TRBJ2-1; D gene unclear. The germline gives CDR1 SEHNR, CDR2 FQNEAQ (reference sequence). This CDR3 contains 14 residues. V was trimmed by 1 base and J by 8 bases, leaving 12 bases between them. The CDR3 nucleotides read TGTGCCAGCAGCTTAGGCGCGGACCTGCATGAGCAGTTCTTC. Protein sequence: CASSLGADLHEQFF. Combining the CDR3 with reference TRBV7-9 and TRBJ2-1 gives the whole variable domain DTGVSQNPRHKITKRGQNVTFRCDPISEHNRLYWYRQTLGQGPEFLTYFQNEAQLEKSRLLSDRFSAERPKGSFSTLEIQRTEQGDSAMYLCASSLGADLHEQFFGPGTRLTVL.

V gene TRBV10-1 combines with J gene TRBJ2-7, with 14 bases matching TRBD2. CDR1 and CDR2 (germline): WNHNN, SYGVQD (reference sequence). This CDR3 region has 17 residues. The V gene end was trimmed by 0 bases and the J gene end by 5 bases; junction bases not matched to a gene: 6. CDR3 in amino acids: CASSESMGLAGADEQYF. CDR3 sequence (DNA): TGCGCCAGCAGTGAGTCCATGGGACTAGCGGGAGCCGACGAGCAGTACTTC.

This clonotype was observed at least ten times. The chain employs TRBV7-2 and TRBJ2-7, with 7 positions matching TRBD1. CDR1 SGHTA and CDR2 FQGNSA come from the germline V gene. With 3 bases clipped from V and 6 bases from J, the junction kept 14 bases outside the gene matches. The CDR3 is 16 residues long. This chain's CDR3 is CASSFARPPTGAEQYF. The CDR3 DNA sequence: TGTGCCAGCAGCTTTGCACGACCTCCCACAGGGGCCGAGCAGTACTTC.

CDR3 loop: CASSLSRLAGDEFF. In DNA, the CDR3 is TGTGCCAGCAGTTTATCGCGACTAGCGGGAGATGAGTTCTTC. The V and J genes are TRBV27 and TRBJ2-1; 12 bases align to TRBD2. There are 14 residues in the CDR3. The germline gives CDR1 MNHEY, CDR2 SMNVEV (reference sequence). Trimming cost V 0 bases and J 14 bases; bases outside gene matches: 5.

This clonotype has a count of ten or more. The chain is built from TRBV6-1 and TRBJ2-7; tentative D call: TRBD2 (5 bases). The germline gives CDR1 MNHNS, CDR2 SASEGT. Trimming pared 6 bases from V and 0 bases from J, leaving 9 bases between. There are 13 residues in the CDR3. The CDR3 DNA sequence: TGTGCCAGCAGGGACTCCCACTCCTACGAGCAGTACTTC. It codes for CASRDSHSYEQYF.

This clonotype has a count of ten or more. This rearrangement joins TRBV18 to TRBJ2-3; 7 positions agree with TRBD2. V lost 8 bases, J lost 4 bases, and 12 bases stayed unmatched. This CDR3 is 15 amino acids long. From germline, CDR1 is KGHSH and CDR2 LQKENI. Written as DNA, the CDR3 is TGTGCCAGCCCCCGCCATTGGGAGGGCCCAGATACGCAGTATTTT. It encodes CASPRHWEGPDTQYF.

This clonotype was seen at least ten times. CDR3 sequence (DNA): TGTGCCACCAGTGACCCCGGCGGAAAACTGTTTTTT. It codes for CATSDPGGKLFF. The chain combines TRBV24-1 with TRBJ1-4; D unclear. The V gene lost 4 bases and the J gene lost 10 bases, with 9 bases spanning the gap. Germline V gene lookup returns CDR1 KGHDR and CDR2 SFDVKD. The CDR3 contains 12 residues.

This clonotype was detected ten times or more. The J gene is TRBJ2-3, the V gene TRBV12-3 or TRBV12-4; perhaps TRBD1 as D (6 bases). CDR3 length: 12 residues. V was trimmed by 5 bases and J by 7 bases, leaving 10 bases between them. The CDR3 DNA is TGTGCCAGCAGTCCAGGGGTTAATACGCAGTATTTT. It yields the protein CASSPGVNTQYF.